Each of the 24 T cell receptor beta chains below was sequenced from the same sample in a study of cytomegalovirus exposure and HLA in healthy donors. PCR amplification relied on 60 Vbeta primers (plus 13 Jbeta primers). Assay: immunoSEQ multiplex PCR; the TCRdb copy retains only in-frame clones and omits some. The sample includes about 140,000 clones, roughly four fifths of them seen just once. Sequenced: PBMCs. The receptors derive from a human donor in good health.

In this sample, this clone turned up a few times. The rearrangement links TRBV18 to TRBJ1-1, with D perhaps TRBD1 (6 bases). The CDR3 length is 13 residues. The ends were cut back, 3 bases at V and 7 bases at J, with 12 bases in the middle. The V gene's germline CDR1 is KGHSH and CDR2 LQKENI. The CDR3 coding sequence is TGTGCCAGCTCACCGGGACAAAGAAATGAAGCTTTCTTT. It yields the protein CASSPGQRNEAFF.

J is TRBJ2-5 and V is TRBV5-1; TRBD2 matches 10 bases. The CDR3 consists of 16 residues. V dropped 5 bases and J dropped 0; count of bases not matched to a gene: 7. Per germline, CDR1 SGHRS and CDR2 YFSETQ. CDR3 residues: CASRVVSGGNQETQYF. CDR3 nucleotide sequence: TGCGCCAGCAGAGTCGTTAGCGGGGGGAACCAAGAGACCCAGTACTTC.

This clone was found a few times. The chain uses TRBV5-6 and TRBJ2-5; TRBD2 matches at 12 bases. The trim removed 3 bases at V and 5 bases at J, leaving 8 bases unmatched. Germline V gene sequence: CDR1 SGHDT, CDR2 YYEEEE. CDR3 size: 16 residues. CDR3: CASSWRLAGEVETQYF. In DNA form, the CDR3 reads TGTGCCAGCAGCTGGCGACTAGCGGGGGAGGTGGAGACCCAGTACTTC.

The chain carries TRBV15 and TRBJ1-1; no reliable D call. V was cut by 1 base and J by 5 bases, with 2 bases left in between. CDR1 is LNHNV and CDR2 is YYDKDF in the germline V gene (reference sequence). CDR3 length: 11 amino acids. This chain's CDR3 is CATSRATEAFF. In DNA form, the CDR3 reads TGTGCCACCAGCAGAGCTACTGAAGCTTTCTTT.

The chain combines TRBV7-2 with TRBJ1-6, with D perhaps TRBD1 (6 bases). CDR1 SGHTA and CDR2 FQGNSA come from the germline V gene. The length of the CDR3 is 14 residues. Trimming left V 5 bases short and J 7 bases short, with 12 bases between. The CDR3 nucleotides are TGTGCCAGCAGCCCACAGGGATACAATTCACCCCTCCACTTT. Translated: CASSPQGYNSPLHF. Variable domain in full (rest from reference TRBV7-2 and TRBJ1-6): GAGVSQSPSNKVTEKGKDVELRCDPISGHTALYWYRQSLGQGLEFLIYFQGNSAPDKSGLPSDRFSAERTGGSVSTLTIQRTQQEDSAVYLCASSPQGYNSPLHFGNGTRLTVT.

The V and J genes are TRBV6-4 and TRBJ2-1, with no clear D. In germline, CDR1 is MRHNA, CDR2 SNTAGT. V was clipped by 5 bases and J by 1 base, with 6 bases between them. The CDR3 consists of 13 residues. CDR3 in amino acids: CASSPGSYNEQFF. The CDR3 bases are TGTGCCAGCAGTCCGGGTTCCTACAATGAGCAGTTCTTC.

CDR3 DNA sequence: TGTGCCAGCACTCCGGGACACTTAAGCAATCAGCCCCAGCATTTT. Amino acids: CASTPGHLSNQPQHF. The chain is built from TRBV6-1 and TRBJ1-5; D might be TRBD1 (6 bases). CDR3 length equals 15 residues. V lost 7 bases and J lost 1, with 14 bases in between. The V gene's germline CDR1 is MNHNS and CDR2 SASEGT.

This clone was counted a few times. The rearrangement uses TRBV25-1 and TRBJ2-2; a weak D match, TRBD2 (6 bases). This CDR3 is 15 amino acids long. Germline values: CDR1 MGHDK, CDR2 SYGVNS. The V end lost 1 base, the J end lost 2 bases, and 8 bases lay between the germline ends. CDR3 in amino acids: CASSEWGVNTGELFF. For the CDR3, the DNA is TGTGCCAGCAGTGAATGGGGGGTAAACACCGGGGAGCTGTTTTTT.

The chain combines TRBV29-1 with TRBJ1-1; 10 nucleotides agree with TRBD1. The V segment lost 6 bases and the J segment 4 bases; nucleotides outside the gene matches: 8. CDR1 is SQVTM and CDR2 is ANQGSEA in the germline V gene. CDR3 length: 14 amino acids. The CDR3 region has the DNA TGCAGCGTACAATCGACAGGGGGCATCACTGAAGCTTTCTTT. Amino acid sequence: CSVQSTGGITEAFF.

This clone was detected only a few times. The CDR3 DNA reads as TGTGCCAGTAGTATGACAGGGTCCTATGGCTACACCTTC. Amino acid sequence: CASSMTGSYGYTF. V is TRBV19 and J is TRBJ1-2; TRBD1 agrees at 7 bases. V lost 3 bases to trimming and J lost 4 bases; unmatched junction nucleotides: 2. This CDR3 is built from 13 residues. Germline V gene data show CDR1 as LNHDA and CDR2 as SQIVND (reference sequence).

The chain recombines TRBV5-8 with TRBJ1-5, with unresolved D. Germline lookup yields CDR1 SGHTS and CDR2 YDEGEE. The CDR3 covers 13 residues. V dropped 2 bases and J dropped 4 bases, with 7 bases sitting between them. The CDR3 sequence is CASSFQQNQPQHF. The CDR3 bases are TGTGCCAGCAGCTTCCAACAGAATCAGCCCCAGCATTTT.

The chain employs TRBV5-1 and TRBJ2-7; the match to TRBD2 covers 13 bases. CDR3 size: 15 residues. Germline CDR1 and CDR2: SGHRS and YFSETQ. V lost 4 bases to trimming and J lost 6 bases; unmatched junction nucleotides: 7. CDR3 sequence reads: CASSLGLAGDGEQYF. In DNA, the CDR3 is TGCGCCAGCAGCCTTGGACTAGCGGGGGATGGCGAGCAGTACTTC.

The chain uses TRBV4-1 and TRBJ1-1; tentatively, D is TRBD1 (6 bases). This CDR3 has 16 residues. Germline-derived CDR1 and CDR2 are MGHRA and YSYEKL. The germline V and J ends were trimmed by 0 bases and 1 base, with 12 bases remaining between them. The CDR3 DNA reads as TGCGCCAGCAGCCAAGAATCGGCCAGGGGGAACACTGAAGCTTTCTTT. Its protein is CASSQESARGNTEAFF.

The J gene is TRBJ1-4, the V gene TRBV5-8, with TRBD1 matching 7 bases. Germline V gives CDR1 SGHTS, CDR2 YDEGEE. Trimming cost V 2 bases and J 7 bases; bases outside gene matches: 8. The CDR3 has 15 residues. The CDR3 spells CASSLRQGGSEKLFF. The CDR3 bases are TGTGCCAGCAGCTTACGACAGGGTGGGAGTGAAAAACTGTTTTTT.

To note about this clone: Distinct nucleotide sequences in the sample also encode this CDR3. The CDR3 loop is CASSMGAFNEKLFF. In DNA, the CDR3 is TGTGCCAGTAGTATGGGGGCCTTTAATGAAAAACTGTTTTTT. The chain couples TRBV19 to TRBJ1-4, with D perhaps matching TRBD1 (6 bases). V gave up 3 bases and J gave up 4 bases, with 9 bases separating them. Germline V CDR1 and CDR2: LNHDA, SQIVND (reference sequence). The CDR3 runs 14 residues.

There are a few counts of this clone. DNA for the CDR3: TGTGCCAGCAGTGATTCACTTGACAGGGTGGATCAGCCCCAGCATTTT. Protein product: CASSDSLDRVDQPQHF. This sequence joins TRBV2 and TRBJ1-5; TRBD1 agrees at 7 bases. Germline assignment: CDR1 SNHLY and CDR2 FYNNEI. This CDR3 spans 16 amino acids. V lost 3 bases and J lost 5; bases outside the gene matches: 10. Full variable domain (outside the CDR3, taken from reference TRBV2 and TRBJ1-5): EPEVTQTPSHQVTQMGQEVILRCVPISNHLYFYWYRQILGQKVEFLVSFYNNEISEKSEIFDDQFSVERPDGSNFTLKIRSTKLEDSAMYFCASSDSLDRVDQPQHFGDGTRLSIL.

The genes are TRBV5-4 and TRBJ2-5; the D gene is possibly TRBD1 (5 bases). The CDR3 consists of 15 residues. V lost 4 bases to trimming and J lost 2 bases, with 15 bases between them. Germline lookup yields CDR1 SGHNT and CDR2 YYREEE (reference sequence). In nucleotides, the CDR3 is TGTGCCAGCAGCCCGGACACGGTAGAGCAAGAGACCCAGTACTTC. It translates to CASSPDTVEQETQYF.

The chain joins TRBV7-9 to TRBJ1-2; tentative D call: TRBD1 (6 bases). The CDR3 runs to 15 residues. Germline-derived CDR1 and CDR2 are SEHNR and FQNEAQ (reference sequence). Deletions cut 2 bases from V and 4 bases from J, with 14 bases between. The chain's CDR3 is CASSLQGTEFYGYTF. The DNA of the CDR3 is TGTGCCAGCAGCTTACAGGGGACCGAATTCTATGGCTACACCTTC.

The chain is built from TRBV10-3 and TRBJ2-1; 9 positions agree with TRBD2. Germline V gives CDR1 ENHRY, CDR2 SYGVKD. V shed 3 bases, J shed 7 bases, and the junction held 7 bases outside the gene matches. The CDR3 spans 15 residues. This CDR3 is CAISEGGLAYNEQFF. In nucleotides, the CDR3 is TGTGCCATCAGTGAAGGGGGACTAGCATATAATGAGCAGTTCTTC.

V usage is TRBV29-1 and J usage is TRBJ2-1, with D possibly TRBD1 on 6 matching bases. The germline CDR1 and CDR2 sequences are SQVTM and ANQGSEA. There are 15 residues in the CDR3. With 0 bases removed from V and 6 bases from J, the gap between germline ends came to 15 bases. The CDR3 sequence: CSVEDGRGRGNEQFF. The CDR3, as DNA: TGCAGCGTTGAAGACGGCAGGGGAAGGGGCAATGAGCAGTTCTTC.

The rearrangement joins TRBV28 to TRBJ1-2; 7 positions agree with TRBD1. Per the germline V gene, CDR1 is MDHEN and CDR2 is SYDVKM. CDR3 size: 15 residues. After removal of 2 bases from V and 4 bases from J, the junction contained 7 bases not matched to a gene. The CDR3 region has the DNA TGTGCCAGCAGTTTAGAGGGGGCGTCTCTCTATGGCTACACCTTC. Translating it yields CASSLEGASLYGYTF.

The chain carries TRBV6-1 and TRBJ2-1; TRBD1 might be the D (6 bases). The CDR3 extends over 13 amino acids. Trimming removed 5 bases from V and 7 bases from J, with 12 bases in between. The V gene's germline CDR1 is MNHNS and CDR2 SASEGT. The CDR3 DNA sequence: TGTGCCAGCAGTCGAGACAGGCGGAATGAGCAGTTCTTC. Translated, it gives CASSRDRRNEQFF.

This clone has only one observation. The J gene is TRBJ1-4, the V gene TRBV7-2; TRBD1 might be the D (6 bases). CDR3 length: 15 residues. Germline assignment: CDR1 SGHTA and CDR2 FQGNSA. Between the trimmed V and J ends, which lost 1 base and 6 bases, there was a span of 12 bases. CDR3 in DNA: TGTGCCAGCAGCTTAGTTACGGCAGGGGATGAAAAACTGTTTTTT. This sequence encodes CASSLVTAGDEKLFF.

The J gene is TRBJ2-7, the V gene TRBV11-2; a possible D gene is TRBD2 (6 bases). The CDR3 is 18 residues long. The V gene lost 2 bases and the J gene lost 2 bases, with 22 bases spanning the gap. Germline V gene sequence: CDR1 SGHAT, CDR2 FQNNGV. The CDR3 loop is CASSLKEGNLFRAYEQYF. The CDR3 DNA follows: TGTGCCAGCAGCTTAAAGGAGGGGAACCTCTTTAGAGCCTACGAGCAGTACTTC.